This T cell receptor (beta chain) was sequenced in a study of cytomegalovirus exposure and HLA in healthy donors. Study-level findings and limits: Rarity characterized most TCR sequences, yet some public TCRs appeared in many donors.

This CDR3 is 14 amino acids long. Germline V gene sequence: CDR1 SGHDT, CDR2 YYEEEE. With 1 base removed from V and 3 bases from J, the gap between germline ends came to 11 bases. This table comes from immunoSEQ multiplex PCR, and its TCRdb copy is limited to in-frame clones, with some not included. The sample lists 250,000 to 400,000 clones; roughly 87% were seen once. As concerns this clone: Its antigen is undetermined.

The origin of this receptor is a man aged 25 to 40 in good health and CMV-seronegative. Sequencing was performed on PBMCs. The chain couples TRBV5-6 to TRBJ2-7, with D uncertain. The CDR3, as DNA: TGTGCCAGCAGCTTGTTAACAGAGAACTACGAGCAGTACTTC. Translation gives CASSLLTENYEQYF.